The 14 T cell receptor beta chains below come from one sample, sequenced in a study of neoadjuvant anti-PD-1 for oral cavity cancer. The method was immunoSEQ multiplex PCR; TCRdb's version includes in-frame clones alone and lacks a portion of them. This sample yields some 31,000 clones, of which about 80% are seen a single time; 3% to 3.5% belongs to the top ten. The time point: after neoadjuvant nivolumab, at surgical resection. The material sequenced was PBMCs, taken after nivolumab (anti-PD-1) treatment. These TCRs come from a person aged 35-80 years with oral cavity squamous cell carcinoma.

The rearrangement uses TRBV5-6 and TRBJ1-1; D ambiguous. V lost 0 bases, J lost 0 bases, and 6 bases lay in between. This CDR3 is 14 amino acids long. The germline V gene has CDR1 SGHDT and CDR2 YYEEEE. The CDR3 protein is CASSLGPLNTEAFF. The DNA for the CDR3 is TGTGCCAGCAGCTTGGGACCTTTGAACACTGAAGCTTTCTTT.

The rearrangement joins TRBV7-6 to TRBJ2-1; D is unresolved. This CDR3 spans 15 amino acids. Germline V gene lookup returns CDR1 SGHVS and CDR2 FNYEAQ. The V end lost 4 bases, the J end lost 5 bases, and 15 bases lay between the germline ends. The CDR3 region has the DNA TGTGCCAGCAGCTCCCCACCCTCGGCTCACAATGAGCAGTTCTTC. Amino acid sequence: CASSSPPSAHNEQFF. Drawing the rest from reference TRBV7-6 and TRBJ2-1, the complete variable domain is GAGVSQSPRYKVTKRGQDVALRCDPISGHVSLYWYRQALGQGPEFLTYFNYEAQQDKSGLPNDRFSAERPEGSISTLTIQRTEQRDSAMYRCASSSPPSAHNEQFFGPGTRLTVL.

The genes are TRBV11-2 and TRBJ1-4; D is unresolved. Germline V gene sequence: CDR1 SGHAT, CDR2 FQNNGV. Trimming removed 0 bases at V and 1 base at J, with 9 bases between. This CDR3 has 16 amino acids. Here the CDR3 DNA reads TGTGCCAGCAGCTTAGAATCCCGGGAAACTAATGAAAAACTGTTTTTT. Translating it yields CASSLESRETNEKLFF.

The V and J genes are TRBV19 and TRBJ2-5; the D gene is possibly TRBD1 (5 bases). Germline-derived CDR1 and CDR2 are LNHDA and SQIVND (reference sequence). The CDR3 has 17 amino acids. V was pared by 2 bases and J by 0 bases, with 16 bases between. For the CDR3, the DNA is TGTGCCAGTAGTATACCCCCAGGGAAGCCCTACCAAGAGACCCAGTACTTC. This encodes CASSIPPGKPYQETQYF.

CDR3 nucleotide sequence: TGCGCCAGCAGCTTGGCGCCTCAGGGGAACACCGGGGAGCTGTTTTTT. The encoded protein is CASSLAPQGNTGELFF. The genes are TRBV5-1 and TRBJ2-2; TRBD1 is a possible D gene (5 bases). Looked up from germline, CDR1 is SGHRS and CDR2 is YFSETQ. CDR3 size: 16 residues. V was shortened by 0 bases and J by 1 base, with 10 bases between the two germline ends.

The chain is built from TRBV5-4 and TRBJ2-2; 7 bases align to TRBD1. This CDR3 region has 15 residues. Per the germline V gene, CDR1 is SGHNT and CDR2 is YYREEE (reference sequence). Trimming removed 2 bases from V and 4 bases from J; junction bases left unmatched: 5. This CDR3 reads CASSFQRGRTGELFF. CDR3 sequence (DNA): TGTGCCAGCAGCTTTCAAAGGGGGCGCACCGGGGAGCTGTTTTTT. The variable domain in full, completed from reference TRBV5-4 and TRBJ2-2, reads ETGVTQSPTHLIKTRGQQVTLRCSSQSGHNTVSWYQQALGQGPQFIFQYYREEENGRGNFPPRFSGLQFPNYSSELNVNALELDDSALYLCASSFQRGRTGELFFGEGSRLTVL.

A single count supports this clone. V gene TRBV5-4 combines with J gene TRBJ1-2, with a possible D match to TRBD1 (5 bases). CDR1 is SGHNT and CDR2 is YYREEE in the germline V gene (reference sequence). Trimming removed 2 bases at V and 4 bases at J, with 12 bases between. The CDR3 extends over 14 amino acids. In nucleotides, the CDR3 is TGTGCCAGCAGCTTCCCGGGACGGTCCTATGGCTACACCTTC. Translated: CASSFPGRSYGYTF.

This clone showed up just once. This chain joins TRBV13 and TRBJ2-7, with D unresolved. Germline CDR1 PRHDT, CDR2 FYEKMQ (reference sequence). CDR3 length: 16 amino acids. With 2 bases removed from V and 1 base from J, the gap between germline ends came to 15 bases. CDR3 DNA sequence: TGTGCCAGCAGCTTAAGGCTCCGCGCCTCTTCCTACGAGCAGTACTTC. Protein product: CASSLRLRASSYEQYF.

This chain joins TRBV2 and TRBJ2-3; TRBD2 matches 12 bases. Per the germline V gene, CDR1 is SNHLY and CDR2 is FYNNEI. V was clipped by 4 bases and J by 1 base; unmatched bases: 6. This CDR3 has 17 amino acids. The CDR3 DNA reads as TGTGCCAGCAGTGTAGGGCTAGCGGGGGGGGGCACAGATACGCAGTATTTT. As protein: CASSVGLAGGGTDTQYF.

This chain uses TRBV4-3 with TRBJ1-1; D not certain. V was shortened by 0 bases and J by 2 bases, with 7 bases between the two germline ends. The V gene's germline CDR1 is LGHNA and CDR2 YSLEER. This CDR3 is 14 amino acids long. CDR3 region: CASSQDSDNTEAFF. The CDR3 coding sequence is TGCGCCAGCAGCCAAGATTCGGATAACACTGAAGCTTTCTTT.

This clone was seen only once. The chain uses TRBV4-2 and TRBJ2-1; TRBD2 matches 13 bases. The trim removed 0 bases at V and 11 bases at J, leaving 7 bases unmatched. Per germline, CDR1 LGHNA and CDR2 YNFKEQ. The CDR3 is 16 amino acids. In DNA, the CDR3 is TGTGCCAGCAGCCAAGATCGCGCGACTAGCGGGGGGAAGCAGTTCTTC. Translating gives CASSQDRATSGGKQFF.

The V and J genes are TRBV5-6 and TRBJ1-6; no definite D call. From germline, CDR1 is SGHDT and CDR2 YYEEEE. The germline V and J ends were trimmed by 1 base and 15 bases, with 11 bases remaining between them. The CDR3 contains 12 residues. The CDR3 nucleotides are TGTGCCAGCAGCTTGAAAGGGAGGGTCCTCCACTTT. Translated: CASSLKGRVLHF.

The chain carries TRBV6-1 and TRBJ2-1; the match to TRBD1 covers 7 bases. CDR1 and CDR2 (germline): MNHNS, SASEGT. This CDR3 spans 15 amino acids. The V and J ends lost 10 bases and 1 base, in that order; junction bases with no gene match: 10. The CDR3 sequence: CATRHRGVSYNEQFF. Here the CDR3 DNA reads TGTGCCACCCGACACAGGGGCGTTTCCTACAATGAGCAGTTCTTC.

This clone was seen only once. The V gene is TRBV5-1, the J gene TRBJ1-2; D is unresolved. The ends were cut back, 0 bases at V and 7 bases at J, with 19 bases in the middle. CDR3 length: 16 residues. Looked up from germline, CDR1 is SGHRS and CDR2 is YFSETQ. In nucleotides, the CDR3 is TGCGCCAGCAGCTTGGTGGCGGAAATGGGCGCGGGTGGCTACACCTTC. Its translation: CASSLVAEMGAGGYTF.